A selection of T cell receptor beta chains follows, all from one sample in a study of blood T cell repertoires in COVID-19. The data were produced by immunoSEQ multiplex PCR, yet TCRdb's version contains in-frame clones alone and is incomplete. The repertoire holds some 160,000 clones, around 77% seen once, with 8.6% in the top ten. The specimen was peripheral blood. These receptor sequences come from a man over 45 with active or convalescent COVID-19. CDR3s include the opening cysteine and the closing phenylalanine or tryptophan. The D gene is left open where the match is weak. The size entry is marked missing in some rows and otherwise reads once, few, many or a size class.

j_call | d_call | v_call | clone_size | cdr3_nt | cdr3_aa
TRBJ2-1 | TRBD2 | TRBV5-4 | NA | TGTGCCAGCAGTTCGGGGACTAGCGTCCTTGAGCAGTTCTTC | CASSSGTSVLEQFF
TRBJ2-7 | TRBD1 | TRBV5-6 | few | TGTGCCAGCAGCTTGGGGGACAGGGAACCCTACGAGCAGTACTTC | CASSLGDREPYEQYF
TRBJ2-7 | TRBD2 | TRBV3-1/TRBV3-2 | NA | TGTGCCAGCAGCCACCCATTTGGGGAGGGAGGAGCGGGAGGATCCTACGAGCAGTACTTC | CASSHPFGEGGAGGSYEQYF
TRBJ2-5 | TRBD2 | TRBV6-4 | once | TGTGCCAGCAGTGAGGCTAGCGGGAGTGGTGTGACCCAGTACTTC | CASSEASGSGVTQYF
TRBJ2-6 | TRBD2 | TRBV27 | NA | TGTGCCAGCAGTACCCTAGCGGGCATCGCCAACGTCCTGACTTTC | CASSTLAGIANVLTF
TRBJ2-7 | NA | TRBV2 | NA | TGTGCCAGCAGTGCCGGACAGAACTACGAGCAGTACTTC | CASSAGQNYEQYF
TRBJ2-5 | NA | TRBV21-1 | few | TGTGCCAGCAGCACAGGACTAGCGGGACCCCAAGAGACCCAGTACTTC | CASSTGLAGPQETQYF
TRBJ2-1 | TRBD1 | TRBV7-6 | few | TGTGCCAGCAGCTGGACAGGGGTGGACAATGAGCAGTTCTTC | CASSWTGVDNEQFF
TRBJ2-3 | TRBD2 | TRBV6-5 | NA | TGTGCCAGCAGTCTCATCTCCGCGGGAGGGGATACGCAGTATTTT | CASSLISAGGDTQYF
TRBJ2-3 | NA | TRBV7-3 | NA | TGTGCCAGCAGCTTAGGCTGGCGGGAAGAGGGCACGCAGTATTTT | CASSLGWREEGTQYF
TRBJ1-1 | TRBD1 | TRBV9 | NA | TGTGCCAGCAGCGGAGGAACAGGGGGCGCGGACACTGAAGCTTTCTTT | CASSGGTGGADTEAFF
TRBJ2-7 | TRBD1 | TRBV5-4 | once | TGTGCCAGCAGCATCAGACAGGGCTCCTACGAGCAGTACTTC | CASSIRQGSYEQYF
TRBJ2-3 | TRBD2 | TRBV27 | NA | TGTGCCAGCAGTTCGTTGTGGACTAGCGGGACAGATACGCAGTATTTT | CASSSLWTSGTDTQYF
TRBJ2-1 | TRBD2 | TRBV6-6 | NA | TGTGCCAGCAAGATAGCGGGAACGGGTGAGCAGTTCTTC | CASKIAGTGEQFF
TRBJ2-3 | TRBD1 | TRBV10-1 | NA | TGCGCCAGCAGTGCCTCGGACAGGGACGCAGATACGCAGTATTTT | CASSASDRDADTQYF
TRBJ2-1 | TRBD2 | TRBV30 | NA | TGTGCCTGGAGTGTACTCGGGAGGGGCAACAATGAGCAGTTCTTC | CAWSVLGRGNNEQFF
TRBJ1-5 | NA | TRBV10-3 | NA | TGTGCCATCAGTGAGTCGACAGGCGATAGCAATCAGCCCCAGCATTTT | CAISESTGDSNQPQHF
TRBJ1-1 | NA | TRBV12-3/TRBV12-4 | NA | TGTGCCAGCAGTTTGGGGGAGGACACTGAAGCTTTCTTT | CASSLGEDTEAFF
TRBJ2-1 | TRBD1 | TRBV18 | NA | TGTGCCAGCTCCCCTACAGGGGACACTGAGCAGTTCTTC | CASSPTGDTEQFF
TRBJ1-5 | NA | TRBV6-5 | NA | TGTGCCAGCAGTTACGCCCGGGGTCAGGATCAGCCCCAGCATTTT | CASSYARGQDQPQHF
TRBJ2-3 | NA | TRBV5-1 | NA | TGCGCCAGCAGCGACGCAGGGGTGGGTACAGATACGCAGTATTTT | CASSDAGVGTDTQYF
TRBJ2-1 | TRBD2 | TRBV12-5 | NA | TGTGCTAGTGGTTTGGTAAGGACGGCGGGAGTAGGTCATGAGCAGTTCTTC | CASGLVRTAGVGHEQFF
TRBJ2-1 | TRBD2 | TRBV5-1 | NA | TGCGCCAGCAGCTGGGGGACTAGCGGCGTGGTGAATGAGCAGTTCTTC | CASSWGTSGVVNEQFF
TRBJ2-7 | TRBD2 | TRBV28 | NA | TGTGCCAGCACCGTTAACAGACTAGCGGGAGGTCTAATGAACGAGCAGTACTTC | CASTVNRLAGGLMNEQYF
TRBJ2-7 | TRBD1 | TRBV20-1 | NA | TGCAGTGCAAGTGGGGACAGGCCTTACGAGCAGTACTTC | CSASGDRPYEQYF
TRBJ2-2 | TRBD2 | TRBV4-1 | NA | TGCGCCAGCAGCCACGTAGCGGGGTGGGACACCGGGGAGCTGTTTTTT | CASSHVAGWDTGELFF
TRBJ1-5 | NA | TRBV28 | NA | TGTGCCAGCAGGAGGGGGAGAAGCAATCAGCCCCAGCATTTT | CASRRGRSNQPQHF
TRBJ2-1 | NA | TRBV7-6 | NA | TGTGCCAGCAGCCCGATTTCTGGCAACCGTTACAATGAGCAGTTCTTC | CASSPISGNRYNEQFF
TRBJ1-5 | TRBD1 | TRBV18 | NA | TGTGCCAGCTCACCACCGCAGGGGGCTTGGGGCAATCAGCCCCAGCATTTT | CASSPPQGAWGNQPQHF
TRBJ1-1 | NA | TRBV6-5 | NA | TGTGCCAGCAGCCCAGGGGTAGCACAGAACACTGAAGCTTTCTTT | CASSPGVAQNTEAFF
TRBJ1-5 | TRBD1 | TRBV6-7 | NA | TGTGCCAGCAGTTACCCCGGACAGGGGCTTAGCAATCAGCCCCAGCATTTT | CASSYPGQGLSNQPQHF
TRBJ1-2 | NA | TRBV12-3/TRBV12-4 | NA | TGTGCCAGCAGCCCGAGGGCCCTATATGGCTACACCTTC | CASSPRALYGYTF
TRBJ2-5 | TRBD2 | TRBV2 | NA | TGTGCCAGTTTATCGGGAGGGACTAGCGGCAGGTGGGAGACCCAGTACTTC | CASLSGGTSGRWETQYF
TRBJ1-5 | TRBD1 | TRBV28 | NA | TGTGCCAGCAGCCCTCCGACAGGGGGCACGGGTCAGCCCCAGCATTTT | CASSPPTGGTGQPQHF
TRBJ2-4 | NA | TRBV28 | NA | TGTGCCAGCAGTTTAATGTATAACATTCAGTACTTC | CASSLMYNIQYF
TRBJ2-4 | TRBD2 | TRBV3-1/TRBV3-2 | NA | TGTGCCAGCAGTTCGACTGTTCAGGTAAGGAGGGGCGGGGGCATTCAGTACTTC | CASSSTVQVRRGGGIQYF
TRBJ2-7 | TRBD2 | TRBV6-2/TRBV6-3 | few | TGTGCCAGCAGCCGAGGACTAGCGGGTGTCCACGAGCAGTACTTC | CASSRGLAGVHEQYF
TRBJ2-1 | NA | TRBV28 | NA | TGTGCCAGCAGCCTTAATGAGCAGTTCTTC | CASSLNEQFF
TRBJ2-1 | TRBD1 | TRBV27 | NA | TGTGCCAGCAGATTCCGACAGGGACACTCCTACAATGAGCAGTTCTTC | CASRFRQGHSYNEQFF
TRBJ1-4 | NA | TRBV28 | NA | TGTGCCAGCAGTTTTCCCGGGCAGGGAGGAGAAAAACTGTTTTTT | CASSFPGQGGEKLFF
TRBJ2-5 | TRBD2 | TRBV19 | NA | TGTGCCAGTAGGGGGTCTAGCGGGGAGACCCAGTACTTC | CASRGSSGETQYF
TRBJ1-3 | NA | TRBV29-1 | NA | TGCAGCGTTGGAATGAGCTCTGGAAACACCATATATTTT | CSVGMSSGNTIYF
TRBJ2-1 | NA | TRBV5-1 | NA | TGCGCCAGCAGCCCAAATGCAGGGGCAGCAAATGAGCAGTTCTTC | CASSPNAGAANEQFF
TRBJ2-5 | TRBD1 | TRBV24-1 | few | TGTGCCACCAGTGACCCGGAGCGGACAGGCCAAGAGACCCAGTACTTC | CATSDPERTGQETQYF
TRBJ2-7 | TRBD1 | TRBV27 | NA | TGTGCCAGCAGCTCACAGGGGCCATACGAGCAGTACTTC | CASSSQGPYEQYF
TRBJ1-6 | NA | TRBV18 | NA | TGTGCCAGCTCACCACGGAGGGATTCACCCCTCCACTTT | CASSPRRDSPLHF
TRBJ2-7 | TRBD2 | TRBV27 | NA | TGTGCCAGCAGTCACACGACTAGCGCGAGCTCCTACGAGCAGTACTTC | CASSHTTSASSYEQYF
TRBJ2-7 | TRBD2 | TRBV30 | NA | TGTGCCTCTCAACCGGGACTAGCGGCCTACGAGCAGTACTTC | CASQPGLAAYEQYF
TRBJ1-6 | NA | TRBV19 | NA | TGTGCCAGTAGATTCGCCCCGGGGAGTAATTCACCCCTCCACTTT | CASRFAPGSNSPLHF
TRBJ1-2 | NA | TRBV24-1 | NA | TGTGCCACCAGTGACTCACAGGGATCTAACTATGGCTACACCTTC | CATSDSQGSNYGYTF
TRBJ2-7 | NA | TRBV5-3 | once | TGTGCCAGAAGCTTGATTCCATGCGGAACAAAAGAGCAGTACTTC | CARSLIPCGTKEQYF
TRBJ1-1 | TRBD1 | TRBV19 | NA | TGTGCCAGTAGTCTGGACAGGGATGTGAACACTGAAGCTTTCTTT | CASSLDRDVNTEAFF
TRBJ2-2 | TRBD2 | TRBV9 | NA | TGTGCCAGCAGCGTAGAGATAGCGGGAGAGGGCACCGGGGAGCTGTTTTTT | CASSVEIAGEGTGELFF
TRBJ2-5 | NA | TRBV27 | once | TGTGCCAGCAGTTTTGTTGAGGAGACCCAGTACTTC | CASSFVEETQYF
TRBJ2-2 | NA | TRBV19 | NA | TGTGCCAGTAGTAGACTAGGACCCGGGGAGCTGTTTTTT | CASSRLGPGELFF